This paragraph reports one T cell receptor (beta chain). This clonotype was seen many times. This clone's antigen is unknown. Per-base qualities were not stored, and no clone one base away is much larger. Receptor libraries were prepared by RT-PCR. The instrument was an Illumina HiSeq 2500. Starting from the raw public reads, TCRdb applied fastp trimming at Q25, assembled clones with MiXCR and retained in-frame beta chains. When rows share a CDR3 protein, they turn into one entry using the most common DNA and genes. The sample data list about 520,000 distinct CDR3 sequences, and around 7.7% of these were observed just once. The ten largest clones capture less than 15% of the sample. This entry is derived from a study of response to subunit inactivated influenza vaccine (dated by TCRdb to 2017 to 2018). General notes on the study: Deep quantitative profiling of the T cell receptor repertoire was used in the study to follow responses to a trivalent subunit inactivated influenza vaccine. On the study overall, not on this receptor specifically: It was suggested by the authors that each seasonal influenza vaccination may recruit only a limited number of new T cells.

For this chain, trimming is 0 bases at the V end and 9 bases at the J end, and the number of junction bases without a gene match is 5. Taken from cysteine to phenylalanine, the CDR3 has 17 residues. Left in the record is the CDR3 DNA by itself, 51 bases read in frame from the first base. The germline V gene (reference sequence) specifies LGHDT as CDR1 and YNNKEL as CDR2. This chain is built from TRBV3-1 and TRBJ2-1, and 16 bases in between align with TRBD2. The TCR was taken from a man aged 50 to 69 who received an inactivated influenza vaccine. Donor details come from another sample of the same person, matched by shared clones. The source was PBMCs from blood, collected less than 30 months after vaccination. The sequence in DNA is TGTGCCAGCAGCCAAGAGGGACTAGCGGGGGGGCCGGGTGAGCAGTTCTTC. It codes for CASSQEGLAGGPGEQFF.